The 23 T cell receptor beta chains below all came from one sample that was sequenced in a study of OX40 agonist ivuxolimab in advanced cancers. Clones were sequenced by immunoSEQ multiplex PCR, and TCRdb holds only the in-frame ones, with some missing. The sample consists of about 69,000 clones, roughly nine tenths of them appearing once. Material: CD4+ or CD8+ T cells sorted from blood, obtained in a trial of the OX40 agonist ivuxolimab. The receptors were gathered from an adult with an advanced solid tumor such as melanoma, head and neck, liver or kidney cancer.

The J gene is TRBJ2-1, the V gene TRBV25-1; 13 positions match TRBD2. The CDR3 is made up of 18 amino acids. CDR1 and CDR2 from the germline V gene are MGHDK and SYGVNS. The V and J ends lost 6 bases and 3 bases, in that order; junction bases with no gene match: 11. CDR3 region: CASSPGLAGPTGYNEQFF. The CDR3 DNA is TGTGCCAGCAGCCCGGGACTAGCGGGGCCCACGGGCTACAATGAGCAGTTCTTC.

Here the CDR3 reads CASSLAPGGSTDTQYF. In DNA, the CDR3 is TGCGCCAGCAGCTTGGCCCCGGGCGGGAGCACAGATACGCAGTATTTT. This chain uses TRBV5-1 with TRBJ2-3, with a weak D call TRBD2 (5 bases). Germline values: CDR1 SGHRS, CDR2 YFSETQ. V was clipped by 0 bases and J by 0 bases, with 11 bases between them. This CDR3 is built from 16 residues.

This chain connects TRBV15 to TRBJ2-4, with 8 bases lining up with TRBD1. The germline CDR1 and CDR2 sequences are LNHNV and YYDKDF (reference sequence). After removal of 3 bases from V and 2 bases from J, the junction contained 6 bases not matched to a gene. This CDR3 spans 16 amino acids. For the CDR3, the DNA is TGTGCCACCAGCAGGGAGACAGGGGTGTCCAAAAACATTCAGTACTTC. Residues: CATSRETGVSKNIQYF.

The genes are TRBV12-5 and TRBJ1-2; the D is unclear. Germline assignment: CDR1 LGHNT and CDR2 FRNRAP. There are 14 residues in the CDR3. Trimming removed 5 bases from V and 5 bases from J, with 15 bases in between. CDR3 sequence: CASGLYHVGYGYTF. The CDR3 DNA follows: TGTGCTAGTGGTCTCTATCACGTGGGGTATGGCTACACCTTC. The entire variable domain, with the rest obtained from reference TRBV12-5 and TRBJ1-2, is as follows: DARVTQTPRHKVTEMGQEVTMRCQPILGHNTVFWYRQTMMQGLELLAYFRNRAPLDDSGMPKDRFSAEMPDATLATLKIQPSEPRDSAVYFCASGLYHVGYGYTFGSGTRLTVV.

This rearrangement joins TRBV5-1 to TRBJ2-1, with TRBD1 matching 7 bases. Germline V gene lookup returns CDR1 SGHRS and CDR2 YFSETQ. V trimming: 0 bases; J trimming: 9 bases; junction bases outside the gene matches: 12. This CDR3 is 16 amino acids long. CDR3 sequence: CASSLATKGALSEQFF. CDR3 DNA sequence: TGCGCCAGCAGCTTGGCTACGAAGGGGGCGTTATCTGAGCAGTTCTTC. The whole variable domain, filled in from reference TRBV5-1 and TRBJ2-1, reads KAGVTQTPRYLIKTRGQQVTLSCSPISGHRSVSWYQQTPGQGLQFLFEYFSETQRNKGNFPGRFSGRQFSNSRSEMNVSTLELGDSALYLCASSLATKGALSEQFFGPGTRLTVL.

The chain links TRBV9 to TRBJ2-3, with D possibly matching TRBD1 (6 bases). CDR1 and CDR2 (germline): SGDLS, YYNGEE. The CDR3 is 15 residues long. V was clipped by 0 bases and J by 5 bases, with 13 bases between them. The CDR3 nucleotides read TGTGCCAGCAGCGTAGAGGGGGTTCCAAAAGATACGCAGTATTTT. It yields the protein CASSVEGVPKDTQYF.

V usage is TRBV6-1 and J usage is TRBJ2-2; D is ambiguous. V was trimmed by 10 bases and J by 7 bases, leaving 7 bases between them. The CDR3 totals 10 residues. Germline V gives CDR1 MNHNS, CDR2 SASEGT. CDR3 DNA sequence: TGTGCCACTGAACACGGGGAGCTGTTTTTT. Protein product: CATEHGELFF.

The chain links TRBV18 to TRBJ1-4; a possible D gene is TRBD1 (6 bases). The CDR3 has 16 amino acids. CDR1 KGHSH and CDR2 LQKENI come from the germline V gene. V was cut by 0 bases and J by 5 bases, with 13 bases left in between. The CDR3 DNA reads TGTGCCAGCTCACCACCGGTCAGGGGAGGGAATGAAAAACTGTTTTTT. This sequence encodes CASSPPVRGGNEKLFF.

The chain uses TRBV5-4 and TRBJ1-4; tentatively, D is TRBD1 (5 bases). Looked up from germline, CDR1 is SGHNT and CDR2 is YYREEE (reference sequence). Trimming took off 4 bases at V and 11 bases at J, with 21 bases between the two ends. This CDR3 is built from 15 residues. The DNA of the CDR3 is TGTGCCAGCAGCCGGCAGGGCCCAAAGATCGAGAAACTGTTTTTT. Amino acids: CASSRQGPKIEKLFF.

The CDR3 DNA follows: TGTGCCAGCAGTTACCCCCACGGTGTAGGGGCTGAAGCTTTCTTT. It is translated as CASSYPHGVGAEAFF. The chain joins TRBV6-6 to TRBJ1-1; the D gene is possibly TRBD1 (5 bases). The germline CDR1 and CDR2 sequences are MNHNY and SVGAGI (reference sequence). Trimming shortened V by 2 bases and J by 6 bases, and 16 bases separated the two germline ends. This CDR3 has 15 amino acids.

The V and J genes are TRBV6-6 and TRBJ2-7; the D gene is possibly TRBD1 (6 bases). This CDR3 comprises 13 residues. Germline V gene sequence: CDR1 MNHNY, CDR2 SVGAGI (reference sequence). Trimming cost V 7 bases and J 5 bases, with 15 bases left between them. CDR3 nucleotide sequence: TGTGCCAGCAACCAACAGGGTTCCCACGAGCAGTACTTC. It encodes CASNQQGSHEQYF.

This clone is a singleton in its sample. The chain links TRBV5-1 to TRBJ1-4; D ambiguous. V lost 5 bases to trimming and J lost 0 bases, with 11 bases between them. This CDR3 has 15 residues. Germline CDR1 reads SGHRS; CDR2 reads YFSETQ. The CDR3 is CASRLGVATNEKLFF. CDR3 sequence (DNA): TGCGCCAGCAGGCTCGGGGTTGCAACTAATGAAAAACTGTTTTTT.

Note on this clone: The same CDR3 is also encoded by other DNA sequences in this sample. The V gene is TRBV9, the J gene TRBJ2-7, with D possibly matching TRBD2 (6 bases). The CDR3 totals 15 residues. The germline V gene has CDR1 SGDLS and CDR2 YYNGEE. V lost 0 bases to trimming and J lost 2 bases, with 12 bases between them. DNA for the CDR3: TGTGCCAGCAGCGTAGCTAGCGCGGGACCCTACGAGCAGTACTTC. Translation gives CASSVASAGPYEQYF.

Remarks on this clone: The final CDR3 position lacks the conserved phenylalanine or tryptophan, pointing to a likely read error. The chain has TRBV11-2 and TRBJ1-1, with TRBD1 matching 9 bases. Germline V gene lookup returns CDR1 SGHAT and CDR2 FQNNGV. J lost 9 bases, V lost 0 bases, and 14 bases had no gene match. The CDR3 has 17 residues. CDR3 sequence: CASSLDGELAGQGQAFL. CDR3 in DNA: TGTGCCAGCAGCTTAGATGGGGAATTAGCAGGACAGGGGCAAGCTTTCCTT.

This clone was recorded once. V is TRBV11-1 and J is TRBJ2-7; tentatively, D is TRBD2 (5 bases). Trimming cost V 2 bases and J 7 bases, with 12 bases left between them. The germline V gene has CDR1 SGHAT and CDR2 FQDESV (reference sequence). CDR3 length: 13 residues. The CDR3 region is CASSLQLVGEQYF. The CDR3 nucleotides read TGTGCCAGCAGCTTACAACTAGTTGGTGAGCAGTACTTC. Supplemented by reference TRBV11-1 and TRBJ2-7, the full variable domain reads EAEVAQSPRYKITEKSQAVAFWCDPISGHATLYWYRQILGQGPELLVQFQDESVVDDSQLPKDRFSAERLKGVDSTLKIQPAELGDSAMYLCASSLQLVGEQYFGPGTRLTVT.

This chain joins TRBV19 and TRBJ2-7; no reliable D call. Germline V CDR1 and CDR2: LNHDA, SQIVND (reference sequence). The V end lost 3 bases, the J end lost 2 bases, and 11 bases lay between the germline ends. This CDR3 has 14 amino acids. The CDR3 region has the DNA TGTGCCAGTAGTATTGGTAGGGATACCTACGAGCAGTACTTC. This gives the protein CASSIGRDTYEQYF.

The chain is built from TRBV6-1 and TRBJ1-5; the D gene is possibly TRBD1 (6 bases). Germline values: CDR1 MNHNS, CDR2 SASEGT. The CDR3 contains 14 residues. The V gene lost 7 bases and the J gene lost 7 bases, with 17 bases spanning the gap. The CDR3 DNA is TGTGCCAGCACCCTAGAGGGAGGGGGGCAGCCCCAGCATTTT. Translated, it gives CASTLEGGGQPQHF.

The chain is built from TRBV19 and TRBJ1-1, with D unclear. Trimming left V 4 bases short and J 3 bases short, with 15 bases between. The germline V gene encodes CDR1 LNHDA and CDR2 SQIVND (reference sequence). This CDR3 is built from 15 residues. CDR3 nucleotide sequence: TGTGCCAGTAGTACCTCGGCCTCTTGGGACACTGAAGCTTTCTTT. Amino acids: CASSTSASWDTEAFF.

In DNA, the CDR3 is TGCGCCAGCAGTGATACAGGGATTGCGGCTTTCTTT. It translates to CASSDTGIAAFF. The V and J genes are TRBV10-2 and TRBJ1-1, with a tentative D call TRBD1 (6 bases). The germline V gene has CDR1 WSHSY and CDR2 SAAADI. The CDR3 runs to 12 residues. The ends were cut back, 3 bases at V and 11 bases at J, with 13 bases in the middle.

The chain joins TRBV19 to TRBJ2-1, with D possibly being TRBD2 (5 bases). The CDR3 loop spans 12 amino acids. V was shortened by 6 bases and J by 7 bases, with 10 bases between the two germline ends. Germline V CDR1 and CDR2: LNHDA, SQIVND (reference sequence). The DNA of the CDR3 is TGTGCCAGTAGAGGGCCGGGGAATGAGCAGTTCTTC. The encoded protein is CASRGPGNEQFF.

V and J are TRBV18 and TRBJ1-2; D is possibly TRBD1 (5 bases). Germline CDR1 reads KGHSH; CDR2 reads LQKENI. V dropped 3 bases and J dropped 1 base, with 6 bases sitting between them. This CDR3 has 13 amino acids. The CDR3 sequence: CASSPQGNYGYTF. The CDR3 DNA reads TGTGCCAGCTCACCTCAGGGTAACTATGGCTACACCTTC.

The rearrangement links TRBV7-2 to TRBJ2-7, with 8 bases identical to TRBD1. Germline V gene data show CDR1 as SGHTA and CDR2 as FQGNSA. The CDR3 has 14 amino acids. The J segment lost 3 bases and the V segment lost 5 bases, leaving 6 bases of the junction unmatched. CDR3 nucleotides: TGTGCCAGCAGCCCAGGGGGCCCTCTCTACGAGCAGTACTTC. Amino acid sequence: CASSPGGPLYEQYF.

This chain links TRBV5-6 with TRBJ2-7, with no clear D. The germline V gene encodes CDR1 SGHDT and CDR2 YYEEEE. With 3 bases removed from V and 0 bases from J, the gap between germline ends came to 7 bases. The CDR3 consists of 13 residues. The CDR3 region has the DNA TGTGCCAGCAGCTACTCCCGCTCCTACGAGCAGTACTTC. Protein product: CASSYSRSYEQYF.